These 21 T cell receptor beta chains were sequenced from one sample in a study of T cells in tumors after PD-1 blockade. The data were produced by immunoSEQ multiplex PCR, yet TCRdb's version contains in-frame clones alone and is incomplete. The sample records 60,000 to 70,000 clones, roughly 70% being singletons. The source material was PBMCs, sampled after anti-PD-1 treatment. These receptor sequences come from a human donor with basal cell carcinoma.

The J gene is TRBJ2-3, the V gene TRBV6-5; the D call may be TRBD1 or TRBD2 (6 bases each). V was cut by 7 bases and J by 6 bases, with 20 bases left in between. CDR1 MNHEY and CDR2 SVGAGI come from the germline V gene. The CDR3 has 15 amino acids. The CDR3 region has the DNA TGTGCCAGCACCGAAGATACCGGGGGCCGGGATACGCAGTATTTT. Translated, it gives CASTEDTGGRDTQYF.

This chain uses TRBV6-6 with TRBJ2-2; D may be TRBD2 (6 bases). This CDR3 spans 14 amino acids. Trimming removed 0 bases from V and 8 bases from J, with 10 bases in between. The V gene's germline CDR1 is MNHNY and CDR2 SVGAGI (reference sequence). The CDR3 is CASSYSRRGGELFF. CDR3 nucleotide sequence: TGTGCCAGCAGTTACTCGAGGAGGGGTGGGGAGCTGTTTTTT.

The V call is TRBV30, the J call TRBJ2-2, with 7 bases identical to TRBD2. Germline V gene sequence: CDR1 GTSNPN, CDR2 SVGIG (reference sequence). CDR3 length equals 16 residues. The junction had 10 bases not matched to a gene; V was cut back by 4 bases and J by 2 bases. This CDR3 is CAWTPGLVSNTGELFF. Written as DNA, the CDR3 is TGTGCCTGGACCCCAGGACTAGTTAGCAACACCGGGGAGCTGTTTTTT.

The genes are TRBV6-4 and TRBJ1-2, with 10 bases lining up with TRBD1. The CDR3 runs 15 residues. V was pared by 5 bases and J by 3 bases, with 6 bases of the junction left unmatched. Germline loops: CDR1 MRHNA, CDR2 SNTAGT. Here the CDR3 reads CASSSYGTGDYGYTF. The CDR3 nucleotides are TGTGCCAGCAGTTCCTACGGGACAGGGGACTATGGCTACACCTTC.

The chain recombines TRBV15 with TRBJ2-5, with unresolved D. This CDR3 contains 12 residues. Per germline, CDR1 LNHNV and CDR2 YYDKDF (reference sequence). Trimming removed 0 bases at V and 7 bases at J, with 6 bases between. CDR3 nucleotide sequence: TGTGCCACCAGCAGAGACCGTGGGACCCAGTACTTC. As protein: CATSRDRGTQYF.

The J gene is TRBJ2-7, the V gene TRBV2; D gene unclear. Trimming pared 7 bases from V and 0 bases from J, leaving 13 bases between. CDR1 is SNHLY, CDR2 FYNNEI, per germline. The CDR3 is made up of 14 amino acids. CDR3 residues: CASNLLSSSYEQYF. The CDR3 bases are TGTGCCAGCAACTTGCTATCGAGCTCCTACGAGCAGTACTTC.

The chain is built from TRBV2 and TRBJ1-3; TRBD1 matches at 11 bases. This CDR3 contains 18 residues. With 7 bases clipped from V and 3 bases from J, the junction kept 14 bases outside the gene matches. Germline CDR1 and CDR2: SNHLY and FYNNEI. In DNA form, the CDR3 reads TGTGCCAGCAACGGGGACAGGGGGTTCCTGGATGGTGGAAACACCATATATTTT. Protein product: CASNGDRGFLDGGNTIYF.

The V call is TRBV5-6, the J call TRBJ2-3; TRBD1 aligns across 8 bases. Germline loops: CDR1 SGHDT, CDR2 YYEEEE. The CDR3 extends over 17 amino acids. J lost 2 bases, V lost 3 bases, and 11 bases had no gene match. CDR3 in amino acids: CASSWGRTGTLTDTQYF. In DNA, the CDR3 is TGTGCCAGCAGCTGGGGTCGGACAGGGACCCTCACAGATACGCAGTATTTT.

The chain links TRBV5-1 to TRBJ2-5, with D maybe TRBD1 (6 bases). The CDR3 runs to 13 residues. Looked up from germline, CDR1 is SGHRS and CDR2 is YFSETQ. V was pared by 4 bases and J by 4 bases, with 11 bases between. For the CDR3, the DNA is TGCGCCAGCAGCCAGGGGTTGGCAGAGACCCAGTACTTC. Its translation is CASSQGLAETQYF.

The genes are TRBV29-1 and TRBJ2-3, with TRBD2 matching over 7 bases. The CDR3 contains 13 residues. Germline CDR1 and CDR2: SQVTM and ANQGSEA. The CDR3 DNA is TGCATTGGAGGTGGGGGGGACACAGATACGCAGTATTTT. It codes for CIGGGGDTDTQYF.

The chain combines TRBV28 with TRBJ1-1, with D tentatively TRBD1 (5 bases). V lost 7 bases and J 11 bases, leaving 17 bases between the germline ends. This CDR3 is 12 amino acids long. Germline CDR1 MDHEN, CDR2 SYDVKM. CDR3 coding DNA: TGTGCCAGCACATCCAATCAGGGTAGGGCTTTCTTT. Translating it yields CASTSNQGRAFF.

Written as DNA, the CDR3 is TGTGCCACCGCGCGGGATGGGGCCAACGTCCTGACTTTC. This translates into CATARDGANVLTF. The rearrangement joins TRBV15 to TRBJ2-6, with D perhaps matching TRBD2 (6 bases). This CDR3 is 13 amino acids long. The germline gives CDR1 LNHNV, CDR2 YYDKDF (reference sequence). With 8 bases removed from V and 3 bases from J, the gap between germline ends came to 8 bases.

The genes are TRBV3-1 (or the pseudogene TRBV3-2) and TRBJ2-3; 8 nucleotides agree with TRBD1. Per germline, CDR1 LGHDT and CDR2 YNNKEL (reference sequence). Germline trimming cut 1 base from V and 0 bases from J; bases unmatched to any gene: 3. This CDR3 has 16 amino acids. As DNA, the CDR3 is TGTGCCAGCAGCCAAGTAAGGACAGGGAGCACAGATACGCAGTATTTT. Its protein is CASSQVRTGSTDTQYF.

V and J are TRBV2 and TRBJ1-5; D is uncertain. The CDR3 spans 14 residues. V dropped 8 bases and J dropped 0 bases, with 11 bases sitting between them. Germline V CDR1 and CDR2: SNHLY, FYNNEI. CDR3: CASGKDHSNQPQHF. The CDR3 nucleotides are TGTGCCAGCGGGAAGGATCATAGCAATCAGCCCCAGCATTTT.

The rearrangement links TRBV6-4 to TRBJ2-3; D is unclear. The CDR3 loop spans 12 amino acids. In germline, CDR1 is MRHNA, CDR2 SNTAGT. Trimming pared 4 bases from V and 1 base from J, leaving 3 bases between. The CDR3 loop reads CASSAGTDTQYF. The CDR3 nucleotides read TGTGCCAGCAGTGCCGGCACAGATACGCAGTATTTT.

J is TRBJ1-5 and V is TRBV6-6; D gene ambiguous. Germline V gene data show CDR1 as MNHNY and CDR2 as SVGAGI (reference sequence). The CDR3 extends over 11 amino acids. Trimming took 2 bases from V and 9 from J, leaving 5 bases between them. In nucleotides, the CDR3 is TGTGCCAGCAGTTACCCCGGGCCCCAGCATTTT. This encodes CASSYPGPQHF.

CDR3 sequence reads: CASSLVGQGDTGELFF. CDR3 nucleotide sequence: TGTGCCAGCAGCTTGGTCGGACAGGGGGACACCGGGGAGCTGTTTTTT. The rearrangement links TRBV5-4 to TRBJ2-2; 10 bases align to TRBD1. The V gene end was trimmed by 0 bases and the J gene end by 3 bases; junction bases not matched to a gene: 2. CDR1 is SGHNT, CDR2 YYREEE, per germline (reference sequence). The CDR3 has 16 residues.

The CDR3 DNA reads TGTGCCAGCAGTGACCGGTTTAGGCTGGCGTTAAGGACGCTACACTCCTACGAGCAGTACTTC. Translation gives CASSDRFRLALRTLHSYEQYF. The chain employs TRBV6-4 and TRBJ2-7; D not certain. The germline V gene has CDR1 MRHNA and CDR2 SNTAGT. This CDR3 spans 21 amino acids. The V and J ends lost 2 bases and 0 bases respectively, with 29 bases between them.

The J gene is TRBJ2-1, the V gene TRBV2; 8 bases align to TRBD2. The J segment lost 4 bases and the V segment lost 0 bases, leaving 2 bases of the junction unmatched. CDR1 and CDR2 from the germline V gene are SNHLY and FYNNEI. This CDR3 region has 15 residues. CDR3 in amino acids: CASSEASGAYNEQFF. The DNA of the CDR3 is TGTGCCAGCAGTGAAGCTAGCGGGGCATACAATGAGCAGTTCTTC.

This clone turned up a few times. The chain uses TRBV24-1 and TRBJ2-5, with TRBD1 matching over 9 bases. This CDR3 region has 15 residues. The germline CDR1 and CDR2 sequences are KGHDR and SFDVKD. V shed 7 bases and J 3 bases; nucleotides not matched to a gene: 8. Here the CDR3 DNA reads TGTGCCACCAGGTATACAGGGGGCGCAGAAGAGACCCAGTACTTC. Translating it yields CATRYTGGAEETQYF.

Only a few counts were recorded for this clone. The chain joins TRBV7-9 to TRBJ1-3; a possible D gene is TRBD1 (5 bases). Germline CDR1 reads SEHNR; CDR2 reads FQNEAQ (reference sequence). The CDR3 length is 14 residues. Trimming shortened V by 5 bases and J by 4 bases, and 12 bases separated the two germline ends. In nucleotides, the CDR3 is TGTGCCAGCAGCCCCTCCGAGGGGGGAAACACCATATATTTT. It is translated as CASSPSEGGNTIYF.